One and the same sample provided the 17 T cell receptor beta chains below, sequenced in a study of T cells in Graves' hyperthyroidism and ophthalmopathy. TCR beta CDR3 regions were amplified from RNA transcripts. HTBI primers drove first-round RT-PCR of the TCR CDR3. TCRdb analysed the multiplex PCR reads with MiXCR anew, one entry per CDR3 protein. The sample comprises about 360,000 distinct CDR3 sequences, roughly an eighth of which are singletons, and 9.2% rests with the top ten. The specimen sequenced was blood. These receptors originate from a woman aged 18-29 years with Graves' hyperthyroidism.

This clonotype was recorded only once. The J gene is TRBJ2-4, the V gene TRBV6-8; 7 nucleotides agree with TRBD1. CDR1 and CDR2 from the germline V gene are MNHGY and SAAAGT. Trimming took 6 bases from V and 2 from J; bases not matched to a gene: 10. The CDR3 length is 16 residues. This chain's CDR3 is CASSPDRAESKNIQYF. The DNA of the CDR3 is TGTGCCAGCAGCCCCGACAGGGCCGAATCCAAAAACATTCAGTACTTC.

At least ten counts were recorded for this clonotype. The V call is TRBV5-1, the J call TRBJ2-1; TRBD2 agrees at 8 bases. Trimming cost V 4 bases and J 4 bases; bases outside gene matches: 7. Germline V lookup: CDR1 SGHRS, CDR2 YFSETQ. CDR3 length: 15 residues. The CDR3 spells CASSASGPPYNEQFF. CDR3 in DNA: TGCGCCAGCAGCGCTAGCGGGCCGCCTTACAATGAGCAGTTCTTC.

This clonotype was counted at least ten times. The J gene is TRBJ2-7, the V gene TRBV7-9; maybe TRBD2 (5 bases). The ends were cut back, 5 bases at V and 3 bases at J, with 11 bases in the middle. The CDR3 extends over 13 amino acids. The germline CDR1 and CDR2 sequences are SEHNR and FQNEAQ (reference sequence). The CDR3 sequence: CASSPRTFYEQYF. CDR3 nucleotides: TGTGCCAGCAGCCCCCGGACTTTCTACGAGCAGTACTTC.

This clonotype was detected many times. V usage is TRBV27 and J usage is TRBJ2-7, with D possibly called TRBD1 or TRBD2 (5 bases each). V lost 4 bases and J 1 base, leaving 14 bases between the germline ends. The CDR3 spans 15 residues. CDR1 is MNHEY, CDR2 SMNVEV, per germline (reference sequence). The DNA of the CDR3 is TGTGCCAGCAGTTCCGGGGACCTCCTTTCCTACGAGCAGTACTTC. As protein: CASSSGDLLSYEQYF.

The CDR3 bases are TGTGCCAGCAGTGGGACAGAAGGCCATGAAAAACTGTTTTTT. Translated, it gives CASSGTEGHEKLFF. The V and J genes are TRBV27 and TRBJ1-4; 7 nucleotides match TRBD1. Trimming cost V 5 bases and J 6 bases; bases outside gene matches: 6. This CDR3 region has 14 residues. Germline-derived CDR1 and CDR2 are MNHEY and SMNVEV (reference sequence).

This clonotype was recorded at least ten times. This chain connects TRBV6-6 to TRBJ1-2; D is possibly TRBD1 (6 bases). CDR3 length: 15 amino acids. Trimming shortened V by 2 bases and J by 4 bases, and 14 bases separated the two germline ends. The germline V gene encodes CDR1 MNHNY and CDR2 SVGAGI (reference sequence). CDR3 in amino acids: CASSYPGQPSYGYTF. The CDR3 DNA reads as TGTGCCAGCAGTTACCCCGGACAGCCCAGCTATGGCTACACCTTC.

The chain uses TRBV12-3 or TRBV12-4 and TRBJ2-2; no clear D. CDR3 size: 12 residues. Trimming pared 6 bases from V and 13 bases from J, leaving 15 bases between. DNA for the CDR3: TGTGCCAGCAGCCAATCCAGCGTCGGGCTGTTTTTT. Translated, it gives CASSQSSVGLFF.

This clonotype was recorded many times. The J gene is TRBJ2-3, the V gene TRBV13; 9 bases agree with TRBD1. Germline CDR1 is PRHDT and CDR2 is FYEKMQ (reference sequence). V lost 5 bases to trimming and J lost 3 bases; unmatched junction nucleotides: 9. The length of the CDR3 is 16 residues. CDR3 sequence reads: CASSTLTGGGTDTQYF. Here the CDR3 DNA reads TGTGCCAGCAGCACGCTAACAGGGGGCGGTACAGATACGCAGTATTTT.

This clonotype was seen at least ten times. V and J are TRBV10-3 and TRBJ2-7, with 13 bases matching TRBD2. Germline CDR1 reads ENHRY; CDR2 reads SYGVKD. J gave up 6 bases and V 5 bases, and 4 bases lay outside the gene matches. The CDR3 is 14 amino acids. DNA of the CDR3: TGTGCCATCAGTCCCGGACTAGCGGGAGCCGAGCAGTACTTC. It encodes CAISPGLAGAEQYF.

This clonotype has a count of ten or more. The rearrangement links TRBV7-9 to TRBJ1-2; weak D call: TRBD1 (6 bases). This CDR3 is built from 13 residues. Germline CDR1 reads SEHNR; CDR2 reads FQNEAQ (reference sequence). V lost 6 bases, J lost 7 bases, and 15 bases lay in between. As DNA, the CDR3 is TGTGCCAGCAGATCTTACAGGGTGTCTGGCTACACCTTC. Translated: CASRSYRVSGYTF.

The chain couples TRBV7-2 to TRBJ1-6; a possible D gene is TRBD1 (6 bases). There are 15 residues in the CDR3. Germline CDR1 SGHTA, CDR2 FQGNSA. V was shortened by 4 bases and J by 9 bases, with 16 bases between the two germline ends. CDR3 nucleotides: TGTGCCAGCAGCTATTCGCTAGGAGGGGGTTCACCCCTCCACTTT. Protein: CASSYSLGGGSPLHF. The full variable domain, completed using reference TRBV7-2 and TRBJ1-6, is GAGVSQSPSNKVTEKGKDVELRCDPISGHTALYWYRQSLGQGLEFLIYFQGNSAPDKSGLPSDRFSAERTGGSVSTLTIQRTQQEDSAVYLCASSYSLGGGSPLHFGNGTRLTVT.

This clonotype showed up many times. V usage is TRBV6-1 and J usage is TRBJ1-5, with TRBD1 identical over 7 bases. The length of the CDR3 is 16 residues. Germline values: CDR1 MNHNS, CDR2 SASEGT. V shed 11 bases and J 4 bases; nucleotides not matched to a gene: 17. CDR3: CAGQQGSRSGNQPQHF. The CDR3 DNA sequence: TGTGCCGGACAACAGGGGAGCAGGTCGGGGAATCAGCCCCAGCATTTT.

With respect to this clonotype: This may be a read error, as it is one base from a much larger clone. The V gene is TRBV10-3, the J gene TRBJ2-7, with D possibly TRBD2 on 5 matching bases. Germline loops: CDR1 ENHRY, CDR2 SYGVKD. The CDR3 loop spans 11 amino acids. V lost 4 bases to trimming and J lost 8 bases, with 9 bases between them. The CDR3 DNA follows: TGTGCCATCAGTGTGGGAGTTCAGCAGTACTTC. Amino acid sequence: CAISVGVQQYF.

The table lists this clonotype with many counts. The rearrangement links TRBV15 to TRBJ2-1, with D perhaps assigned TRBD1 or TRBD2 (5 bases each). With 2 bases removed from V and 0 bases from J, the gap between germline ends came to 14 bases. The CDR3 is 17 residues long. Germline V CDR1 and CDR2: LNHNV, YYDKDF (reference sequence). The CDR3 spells CATSRPRGRSSYNEQFF. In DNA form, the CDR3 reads TGTGCCACCAGCAGACCCCGGGGACGGAGCTCCTACAATGAGCAGTTCTTC.

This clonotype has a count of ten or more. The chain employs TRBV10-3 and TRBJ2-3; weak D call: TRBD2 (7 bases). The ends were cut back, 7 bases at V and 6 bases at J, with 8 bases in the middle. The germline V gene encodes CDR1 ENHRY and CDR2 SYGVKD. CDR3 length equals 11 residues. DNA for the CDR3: TGTGCCATCAAGGGGGGGGATACGCAGTATTTT. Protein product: CAIKGGDTQYF.

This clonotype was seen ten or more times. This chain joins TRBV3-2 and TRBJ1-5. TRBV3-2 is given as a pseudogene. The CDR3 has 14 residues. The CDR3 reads CASSQEGGNQPQHF. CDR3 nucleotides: TGTGCCAGCAGCCAAGAGGGAGGGAATCAGCCCCAGCATTTT.

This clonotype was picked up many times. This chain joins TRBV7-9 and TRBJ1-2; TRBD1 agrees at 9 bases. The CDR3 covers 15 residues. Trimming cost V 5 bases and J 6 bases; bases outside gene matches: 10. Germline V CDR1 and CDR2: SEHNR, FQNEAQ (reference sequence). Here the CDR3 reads CASSLTGGAKNGYTF. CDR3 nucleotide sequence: TGTGCCAGCAGCCTAACAGGGGGCGCAAAGAATGGCTACACCTTC.